Listed here are 30 T cell receptor beta chains from one sample, sequenced in a study of shared clonotypes between healthy human individuals. CD45RO-negative, CCR7-selected cells formed the naive CD8 fraction, which excluded terminally differentiated effector memory CD45RA+ cells. Profiling relied on immunoSEQ multiplex PCR, and the TCRdb table lists in-frame clones only, not all of them. Of some 1,900,000 clones in the sample, around 96% were seen once. The sequencing sample was made of naive CD8+ T cells sorted from blood. These TCRs come from a man aged 18 to 35 in good health.

This clone was recorded only once. The chain links TRBV5-1 to TRBJ1-1; a possible D gene is TRBD1 (5 bases). Germline CDR1 and CDR2: SGHRS and YFSETQ. The V and J ends lost 2 bases and 1 base respectively, with 12 bases between them. This CDR3 is 15 amino acids long. DNA for the CDR3: TGCGCCAGCAGCTTTGTGGGGGTCGGGAACACTGAAGCTTTCTTT. This translates into CASSFVGVGNTEAFF.

V usage is TRBV11-2 and J usage is TRBJ1-1; weak D call: TRBD1 (6 bases). CDR3 length: 14 amino acids. The germline V gene has CDR1 SGHAT and CDR2 FQNNGV. V was trimmed by 4 bases and J by 3 bases, leaving 12 bases between them. The CDR3 spells CASSSEGGHTEAFF. In DNA form, the CDR3 reads TGTGCCAGCAGCTCAGAAGGGGGACACACTGAAGCTTTCTTT.

The chain joins TRBV27 to TRBJ1-4; the D gene is possibly TRBD1 (5 bases). V lost 6 bases and J 8 bases, leaving 10 bases between the germline ends. Germline V gives CDR1 MNHEY, CDR2 SMNVEV (reference sequence). The CDR3 has 12 amino acids. Here the CDR3 DNA reads TGTGCCAGCAGACCAGGGTGGGAAAAACTGTTTTTT. Its protein product is CASRPGWEKLFF.

The chain carries TRBV2 and TRBJ2-1, with 9 nucleotides matching TRBD1. The CDR3 consists of 16 residues. Germline-derived CDR1 and CDR2 are SNHLY and FYNNEI. The J segment lost 9 bases and the V segment lost 1 base, leaving 10 bases of the junction unmatched. The CDR3 DNA reads as TGTGCCAGCAGTGAAGGGGGGACAGGGAGGCTCGGTGAGCAGTTCTTC. It encodes CASSEGGTGRLGEQFF.

The chain is built from TRBV7-9 and TRBJ2-5; no definite D call. The V end was cut by 5 bases, the J end by 4 bases, with 11 bases between. Germline assignment: CDR1 SEHNR and CDR2 FQNEAQ (reference sequence). CDR3 length equals 13 residues. This chain's CDR3 is CASSGEYRETQYF. For the CDR3, the DNA is TGTGCCAGCAGCGGAGAGTACCGAGAGACCCAGTACTTC.

A remark on this clone: The identical CDR3 is also encoded by other nucleotide sequences in the sample. V and J are TRBV27 and TRBJ1-1; D perhaps matches TRBD1 (6 bases). Germline CDR1 reads MNHEY; CDR2 reads SMNVEV (reference sequence). CDR3 length: 14 amino acids. V lost 2 bases and J lost 4, with 11 bases in between. The CDR3 here is CASSLGGGGTEAFF. Written as DNA, the CDR3 is TGTGCCAGCAGTTTAGGGGGCGGGGGCACTGAAGCTTTCTTT.

CDR3 nucleotide sequence: TGTGCCAGCAGCGAAAAGGCGGGACGTCCGGGTCAGCCCCAGCATTTT. It codes for CASSEKAGRPGQPQHF. The V gene is TRBV6-1, the J gene TRBJ1-5; D might be TRBD1 (5 bases). This CDR3 spans 16 amino acids. V lost 6 bases, J lost 6 bases, and 21 bases lay in between. From germline, CDR1 is MNHNS and CDR2 SASEGT.

The chain links TRBV5-1 to TRBJ2-7; TRBD1 agrees at 8 bases. V was pared by 0 bases and J by 7 bases, with 9 bases of the junction left unmatched. CDR3 length equals 15 residues. In germline, CDR1 is SGHRS, CDR2 YFSETQ. The CDR3 protein is CASSLAGGDKNEQYF. Written as DNA, the CDR3 is TGCGCCAGCAGCTTGGCAGGGGGCGATAAGAATGAGCAGTACTTC.

Notes on this clone: The same CDR3 also results from other DNA sequences found in this sample. The gene calls are TRBV9 and TRBJ2-1, with 7 bases fitting TRBD2. CDR1 is SGDLS and CDR2 is YYNGEE in the germline V gene. Trimming took 3 bases from V and 4 from J; bases not matched to a gene: 4. The CDR3 consists of 14 residues. CDR3 residues: CASSAGLPYNEQFF. The DNA for the CDR3 is TGTGCCAGCAGCGCGGGACTACCATACAATGAGCAGTTCTTC.

The rearrangement uses TRBV5-1 and TRBJ2-7; possibly TRBD1 or TRBD2 for D (5 bases each). Germline V gene lookup returns CDR1 SGHRS and CDR2 YFSETQ. The V and J ends lost 4 bases and 1 base respectively, with 15 bases between them. This CDR3 region has 15 residues. CDR3 sequence (DNA): TGCGCCAGCAGCCCGATGGGGACCATTTCCTACGAGCAGTACTTC. Its protein product is CASSPMGTISYEQYF. The full variable domain, completed using reference TRBV5-1 and TRBJ2-7, is KAGVTQTPRYLIKTRGQQVTLSCSPISGHRSVSWYQQTPGQGLQFLFEYFSETQRNKGNFPGRFSGRQFSNSRSEMNVSTLELGDSALYLCASSPMGTISYEQYFGPGTRLTVT.

The chain combines TRBV5-3 with TRBJ1-1; 11 nucleotides line up with TRBD1. TRBV5-3 falls under the ORF class, with uncertain function. The CDR3 has 16 residues. After removal of 4 bases from V and 2 bases from J, the junction contained 7 bases not matched to a gene. The chain's CDR3 is CARSHGGTGGNTEAFF. CDR3 sequence (DNA): TGTGCCAGAAGCCACGGAGGGACAGGGGGAAACACTGAAGCTTTCTTT.

The chain has TRBV7-8 and TRBJ2-1; 7 bases fit TRBD1. With 7 bases clipped from V and 5 bases from J, the junction kept 11 bases outside the gene matches. In germline, CDR1 is SGHVS, CDR2 FQNEAQ. This CDR3 comprises 15 residues. CDR3 in amino acids: CASTLKRGRDNEQFF. The DNA of the CDR3 is TGTGCCAGCACTTTAAAGAGGGGGCGGGACAATGAGCAGTTCTTC.

This clone occurred many times. V and J are TRBV6-8 and TRBJ1-2; tentative D call: TRBD1 (6 bases). Germline-derived CDR1 and CDR2 are MNHGY and SAAAGT. This CDR3 comprises 18 residues. V was cut by 0 bases and J by 2 bases, with 19 bases left in between. The CDR3, as DNA: TGTGCCAGCAGTTACTCGAGCGTGCACAGGGATTTGAACTATGGCTACACCTTC. This gives the protein CASSYSSVHRDLNYGYTF.

The chain joins TRBV27 to TRBJ2-2; 9 positions match TRBD2. J lost 3 bases, V lost 3 bases, and 5 bases had no gene match. CDR3 length equals 16 residues. Germline V gene lookup returns CDR1 MNHEY and CDR2 SMNVEV (reference sequence). CDR3 in DNA: TGTGCCAGCAGTTTCGTTAGCGGGGGATACACCGGGGAGCTGTTTTTT. This translates into CASSFVSGGYTGELFF.

CDR3 DNA sequence: TGTGCCAGCAGCTCCCCCCAAGGCCTCCGTTACGAGCAGTACTTC. Residues: CASSSPQGLRYEQYF. The chain couples TRBV11-2 to TRBJ2-7; D gene ambiguous. The ends were cut back, 4 bases at V and 4 bases at J, with 17 bases in the middle. CDR1 is SGHAT, CDR2 FQNNGV, per germline. The CDR3 runs to 15 residues. Full variable domain (outside the CDR3, taken from reference TRBV11-2 and TRBJ2-7): EAGVAQSPRYKIIEKRQSVAFWCNPISGHATLYWYQQILGQGPKLLIQFQNNGVVDDSQLPKDRFSAERLKGVDSTLKIQPAKLEDSAVYLCASSSPQGLRYEQYFGPGTRLTVT.

The gene calls are TRBV5-4 and TRBJ1-1; D possibly corresponds to TRBD1 (5 bases). This CDR3 contains 12 residues. The germline V and J ends were trimmed by 4 bases and 11 bases, with 15 bases remaining between them. The germline V gene has CDR1 SGHNT and CDR2 YYREEE (reference sequence). CDR3 sequence (DNA): TGTGCCAGCAGCCCGGGGGGACGGGAGGCTTTCTTT. Residues: CASSPGGREAFF.

This clone has only one observation. J is TRBJ1-1 and V is TRBV9; a weak D match, TRBD1 (5 bases). Germline loops: CDR1 SGDLS, CDR2 YYNGEE. Trimming left V 4 bases short and J 9 bases short, with 22 bases between. The CDR3 extends over 15 amino acids. DNA for the CDR3: TGTGCCAGCAGCTCCGGCGGAGGGGTCGTATCTCAAGCTTTCTTT. Its translation is CASSSGGGVVSQAFF.

This chain uses TRBV19 with TRBJ1-2; D call uncertain. The germline V gene encodes CDR1 LNHDA and CDR2 SQIVND (reference sequence). V was trimmed by 1 base and J by 8 bases, leaving 14 bases between them. The CDR3 consists of 14 residues. The CDR3 loop reads CASSIARSARGYTF. For the CDR3, the DNA is TGTGCCAGTAGTATAGCACGCAGCGCTCGAGGCTACACCTTC.

The CDR3 is CASSQGSFEETQYF. The CDR3 region has the DNA TGCGCCAGCAGCCAAGGGAGTTTCGAAGAGACCCAGTACTTC. V and J are TRBV4-1 and TRBJ2-5; D remains ambiguous. Germline-derived CDR1 and CDR2 are MGHRA and YSYEKL. The CDR3 is 14 residues long. Trimming shortened V by 1 base and J by 3 bases, and 9 bases separated the two germline ends.

The chain is built from TRBV30 and TRBJ2-2; D ambiguous. CDR1 is GTSNPN and CDR2 is SVGIG in the germline V gene (reference sequence). The CDR3 is 13 residues long. Trimming removed 3 bases at V and 2 bases at J, with 7 bases between. Written as DNA, the CDR3 is TGTGCCTGGAGGCCAACCAACACCGGGGAGCTGTTTTTT. Its translation: CAWRPTNTGELFF.

This rearrangement joins TRBV5-8 to TRBJ2-7; 7 bases are shared with TRBD1. This CDR3 comprises 13 residues. The V and J ends lost 4 bases and 1 base, in that order; junction bases with no gene match: 2. Germline values: CDR1 SGHTS, CDR2 YDEGEE. CDR3 amino acids: CASSVQGSYEQYF. The CDR3 region has the DNA TGTGCCAGCAGCGTACAGGGGTCCTACGAGCAGTACTTC. Filled out from reference TRBV5-8 and TRBJ2-7, the complete variable domain reads EAGVTQSPTHLIKTRGQQATLRCSPISGHTSVYWYQQALGLGLQFLLWYDEGEERNRGNFPPRFSGRQFPNYSSELNVNALELEDSALYLCASSVQGSYEQYFGPGTRLTVT.

The rearrangement joins TRBV9 to TRBJ2-3; the match to TRBD2 covers 13 bases. V lost 3 bases and J lost 4; bases outside the gene matches: 5. In germline, CDR1 is SGDLS, CDR2 YYNGEE. The CDR3 covers 16 residues. CDR3 residues: CASSDGLAGESDTQYF. The CDR3 nucleotides read TGTGCCAGCAGCGACGGACTAGCGGGAGAATCAGATACGCAGTATTTT.

V usage is TRBV4-3 and J usage is TRBJ2-7, with 8 bases fitting TRBD1. The CDR3 loop spans 15 amino acids. V dropped 4 bases and J dropped 7; count of bases not matched to a gene: 12. Germline V gene sequence: CDR1 LGHNA, CDR2 YSLEER. CDR3 coding DNA: TGCGCCAGCAGCCGCTTAACAGGGGGAGGTGAGGAGCAGTACTTC. Its protein is CASSRLTGGGEEQYF.

This clone was detected once. The chain employs TRBV10-1 and TRBJ2-1; the match to TRBD2 covers 8 bases. CDR1 WNHNN and CDR2 SYGVQD come from the germline V gene (reference sequence). V was pared by 2 bases and J by 8 bases, with 8 bases of the junction left unmatched. There are 15 residues in the CDR3. The DNA for the CDR3 is TGCGCCAGCAGTGAGCGGGGGGGCCTTGTATATGAGCAGTTCTTC. This gives the protein CASSERGGLVYEQFF.

V and J are TRBV13 and TRBJ2-7; no definite D call. V was shortened by 5 bases and J by 4 bases, with 12 bases between the two germline ends. Germline CDR1 and CDR2: PRHDT and FYEKMQ (reference sequence). The CDR3 runs to 13 residues. Written as DNA, the CDR3 is TGTGCCAGCAGCCCGCGAGAGAATTACGAGCAGTACTTC. This codes for CASSPRENYEQYF.

V usage is TRBV13 and J usage is TRBJ1-3; TRBD1 agrees at 7 bases. J gave up 2 bases and V 3 bases, and 4 bases lay outside the gene matches. This CDR3 contains 15 residues. Germline V gene sequence: CDR1 PRHDT, CDR2 FYEKMQ (reference sequence). The CDR3, as DNA: TGTGCCAGCAGCTTCAGCGGGACAGCTGGAAACACCATATATTTT. Translation gives CASSFSGTAGNTIYF.

The rearrangement links TRBV30 to TRBJ2-1; D is perhaps TRBD2 (5 bases). V was shortened by 8 bases and J by 9 bases, with 17 bases between the two germline ends. This CDR3 comprises 12 residues. Germline lookup yields CDR1 GTSNPN and CDR2 SVGIG (reference sequence). The CDR3 loop is CALGSKAPEQFF. CDR3 bases: TGTGCCCTTGGGAGTAAAGCTCCTGAGCAGTTCTTC.

The V gene is TRBV2, the J gene TRBJ1-4; TRBD1 is a possible D gene (5 bases). Germline V lookup: CDR1 SNHLY, CDR2 FYNNEI. Trimming removed 3 bases at V and 7 bases at J, with 12 bases between. The CDR3 runs 14 residues. The CDR3 DNA reads as TGTGCCAGCAGTGAGGGCAGGGCAGGTGAAAAACTGTTTTTT. The encoded protein is CASSEGRAGEKLFF.

The gene calls are TRBV6-5 and TRBJ1-4, with D perhaps matching TRBD1 (5 bases). This CDR3 is built from 16 residues. CDR1 is MNHEY and CDR2 is SVGAGI in the germline V gene. Trimming pared 4 bases from V and 12 bases from J, leaving 24 bases between. The CDR3, as DNA: TGTGCCAGCAGTTTCACCGGGACCCCCAGGAAAGGGGAACTGTTTTTT. Translated: CASSFTGTPRKGELFF.

This clone has only a few counts. This chain uses TRBV4-3 with TRBJ2-7; D is uncertain. V lost 0 bases to trimming and J lost 2 bases, with 14 bases between them. Germline loops: CDR1 LGHNA, CDR2 YSLEER. The CDR3 covers 16 residues. CDR3 sequence: CASSQDPSGAPYEQYF. The CDR3 DNA sequence: TGCGCCAGCAGCCAAGATCCGTCCGGAGCTCCCTACGAGCAGTACTTC.